These T cell receptor beta chains were read from a single sample in a study of a mutant IDH1 vaccine in newly diagnosed glioma. The antigens these receptors bind are not known. Clones were read by immunoSEQ multiplex PCR, and TCRdb kept only the in-frame ones, dropping some. The table shows about 32,000 clones, with roughly 78% occurring only once. The sample in question was PBMCs, obtained from a glioma patient whose treatment included an IDH1 peptide vaccine. All receptors come from a man between 25 and 39 years old with glioma. Each CDR3 is given without its conserved first and last residue. Fields, in order: CDR3 protein, D gene, CDR3 length, J gene, clone size, V gene. The D gene is left open where the match is weak. Rows may omit the clone size; those that give it use once, few, many or a size class.

cdr3_aa: ASSFDTEAF; d_call: -; cdr3_length: 9; j_call: TRBJ1-1; clone_size: -; v_call: TRBV7-9
cdr3_aa: ASSEQGATEAF; d_call: TRBD1; cdr3_length: 11; j_call: TRBJ1-1; clone_size: -; v_call: TRBV10-1
cdr3_aa: ASSLENQPQH; d_call: -; cdr3_length: 10; j_call: TRBJ1-5; clone_size: -; v_call: TRBV7-9
cdr3_aa: ASTGDRGIF; d_call: TRBD1; cdr3_length: 9; j_call: TRBJ2-1; clone_size: -; v_call: TRBV28
cdr3_aa: AWTLQQGRGYT; d_call: -; cdr3_length: 11; j_call: TRBJ1-2; clone_size: -; v_call: TRBV30
cdr3_aa: ATSPYRGGNQPQH; d_call: TRBD1; cdr3_length: 13; j_call: TRBJ1-5; clone_size: -; v_call: TRBV6-1
cdr3_aa: ASSFGQGSQPQH; d_call: TRBD1; cdr3_length: 12; j_call: TRBJ1-5; clone_size: -; v_call: TRBV11-2
cdr3_aa: ASSLIIGGGAGYT; d_call: -; cdr3_length: 13; j_call: TRBJ1-2; clone_size: -; v_call: TRBV28
cdr3_aa: ASSEPTGNEY; d_call: TRBD1; cdr3_length: 10; j_call: TRBJ2-7; clone_size: -; v_call: TRBV6-1
cdr3_aa: SVEEPTGLYEQY; d_call: TRBD1; cdr3_length: 12; j_call: TRBJ2-7; clone_size: -; v_call: TRBV29-1
cdr3_aa: ASSYASGSGYEQY; d_call: TRBD2; cdr3_length: 13; j_call: TRBJ2-7; clone_size: -; v_call: TRBV9
cdr3_aa: ASSTTASTDTQY; d_call: -; cdr3_length: 12; j_call: TRBJ2-3; clone_size: -; v_call: TRBV7-3
cdr3_aa: ASSAGGPGTQY; d_call: TRBD2; cdr3_length: 11; j_call: TRBJ2-5; clone_size: -; v_call: TRBV19
cdr3_aa: ASSVGGTGGTPLH; d_call: TRBD1; cdr3_length: 13; j_call: TRBJ1-6; clone_size: -; v_call: TRBV9
cdr3_aa: AISEGLAGAGSYEQY; d_call: TRBD2; cdr3_length: 15; j_call: TRBJ2-7; clone_size: few; v_call: TRBV10-3
cdr3_aa: ASSVLTGGDEAF; d_call: TRBD1; cdr3_length: 12; j_call: TRBJ1-1; clone_size: -; v_call: TRBV9
cdr3_aa: AWSVGTSGSGAGELF; d_call: TRBD2; cdr3_length: 15; j_call: TRBJ2-2; clone_size: -; v_call: TRBV30
cdr3_aa: ASSSDSPYEQY; d_call: -; cdr3_length: 11; j_call: TRBJ2-7; clone_size: -; v_call: TRBV28
cdr3_aa: ASTTIPGEAF; d_call: -; cdr3_length: 10; j_call: TRBJ1-1; clone_size: -; v_call: TRBV19
cdr3_aa: ASSIGRERAF; d_call: -; cdr3_length: 10; j_call: TRBJ1-1; clone_size: few; v_call: TRBV19
cdr3_aa: ASSLAGPSGSLYNEQF; d_call: TRBD2; cdr3_length: 16; j_call: TRBJ2-1; clone_size: -; v_call: TRBV5-6
cdr3_aa: ASSLRGGETQY; d_call: -; cdr3_length: 11; j_call: TRBJ2-5; clone_size: few; v_call: TRBV5-1
cdr3_aa: ASSLGHRGAEAF; d_call: -; cdr3_length: 12; j_call: TRBJ1-1; clone_size: -; v_call: TRBV27
cdr3_aa: ASSEWKRTSGRDEQF; d_call: TRBD2; cdr3_length: 15; j_call: TRBJ2-1; clone_size: -; v_call: TRBV25-1
cdr3_aa: ASRSQGISEQY; d_call: -; cdr3_length: 11; j_call: TRBJ2-7; clone_size: once; v_call: TRBV19
cdr3_aa: ASGEGLNTEAF; d_call: -; cdr3_length: 11; j_call: TRBJ1-1; clone_size: few; v_call: TRBV27
cdr3_aa: ASSPFYEQY; d_call: -; cdr3_length: 9; j_call: TRBJ2-7; clone_size: -; v_call: TRBV7-2
cdr3_aa: AISESGASNQPQH; d_call: -; cdr3_length: 13; j_call: TRBJ1-5; clone_size: -; v_call: TRBV10-3
cdr3_aa: ASSSRTELNEKLF; d_call: -; cdr3_length: 13; j_call: TRBJ1-4; clone_size: -; v_call: TRBV13
cdr3_aa: ASSLKWQGIMNTEAF; d_call: -; cdr3_length: 15; j_call: TRBJ1-1; clone_size: -; v_call: TRBV7-7
cdr3_aa: ASSLDLGGGNYGYT; d_call: -; cdr3_length: 14; j_call: TRBJ1-2; clone_size: -; v_call: TRBV7-8
cdr3_aa: AISELTGVAQH; d_call: -; cdr3_length: 11; j_call: TRBJ1-5; clone_size: -; v_call: TRBV10-3
cdr3_aa: ASEDRAAETQY; d_call: TRBD1; cdr3_length: 11; j_call: TRBJ2-5; clone_size: once; v_call: TRBV6-1
cdr3_aa: ASSVAGELF; d_call: -; cdr3_length: 9; j_call: TRBJ2-2; clone_size: few; v_call: TRBV10-2
cdr3_aa: ASSQGTGQPQH; d_call: TRBD1; cdr3_length: 11; j_call: TRBJ1-5; clone_size: -; v_call: TRBV4-1
cdr3_aa: APIRPESYEQY; d_call: -; cdr3_length: 11; j_call: TRBJ2-7; clone_size: -; v_call: TRBV11-1
cdr3_aa: ASRPTDRTYEQY; d_call: TRBD1; cdr3_length: 12; j_call: TRBJ2-7; clone_size: -; v_call: TRBV7-9
cdr3_aa: ASSTGPIQTYEQY; d_call: -; cdr3_length: 13; j_call: TRBJ2-7; clone_size: -; v_call: TRBV5-1